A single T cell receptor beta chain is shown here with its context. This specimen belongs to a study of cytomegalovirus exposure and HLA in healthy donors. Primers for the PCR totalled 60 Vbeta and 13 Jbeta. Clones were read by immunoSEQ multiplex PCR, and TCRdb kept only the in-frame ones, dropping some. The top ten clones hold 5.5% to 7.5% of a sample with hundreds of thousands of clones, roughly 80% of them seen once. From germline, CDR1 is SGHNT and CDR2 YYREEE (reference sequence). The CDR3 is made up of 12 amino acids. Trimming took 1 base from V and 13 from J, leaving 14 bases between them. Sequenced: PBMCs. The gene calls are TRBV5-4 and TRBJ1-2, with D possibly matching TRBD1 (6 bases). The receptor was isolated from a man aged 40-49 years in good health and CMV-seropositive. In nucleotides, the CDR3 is TGTGCCAGCAGCTTGTCCGTGGACAGACTCACCTTC. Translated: CASSLSVDRLTF.